These 14 T cell receptor beta chains were sequenced from one sample in a study of blood T cell repertoires in COVID-19. TCRdb keeps only in-frame clones here, not all; method: immunoSEQ multiplex PCR. The sample shows roughly 38,000 clones, about 84% of them seen only once. The sequencing sample was made of peripheral blood. These receptors originate from an elderly man with active or convalescent COVID-19.

The J gene is TRBJ2-5, the V gene TRBV14, with 8 positions matching TRBD1. Germline trimming cut 7 bases from V and 3 bases from J; bases unmatched to any gene: 4. The V gene's germline CDR1 is SGHDN and CDR2 FVKESK. The CDR3 runs to 13 residues. The CDR3 nucleotides are TGTGCCAGCACCCCGACAGGGGAAGAGACCCAGTACTTC. Residues: CASTPTGEETQYF.

The V gene is TRBV5-5, the J gene TRBJ1-2, with D possibly matching TRBD1 (5 bases). Per germline, CDR1 SGHKS and CDR2 YYEKEE (reference sequence). V dropped 0 bases and J dropped 4 bases, with 10 bases sitting between them. The CDR3 spans 14 residues. Here the CDR3 reads CASSLDDTGYGYTF. The CDR3 nucleotides are TGTGCCAGCAGCTTGGATGACACAGGCTATGGCTACACCTTC.

The rearrangement joins TRBV28 to TRBJ2-1; 10 nucleotides agree with TRBD2. This CDR3 is 14 amino acids long. Germline CDR1 MDHEN, CDR2 SYDVKM. V shed 4 bases, J shed 9 bases, and the junction held 6 bases outside the gene matches. The chain's CDR3 is CASSSAGGPREQFF. The CDR3 DNA is TGTGCCAGCAGTTCAGCGGGAGGGCCACGTGAGCAGTTCTTC.

The chain has TRBV6-1 and TRBJ2-7; tentatively, D is TRBD2 (6 bases). CDR1 is MNHNS and CDR2 is SASEGT in the germline V gene. V shed 1 base and J shed 0 bases, with 16 bases lying between them. The CDR3 loop spans 17 amino acids. For the CDR3, the DNA is TGTGCCAGCAGTGAAGACGACGGGGGATTATACTCCTACGAGCAGTACTTC. This gives the protein CASSEDDGGLYSYEQYF.

V is TRBV7-8 and J is TRBJ2-7; D is possibly TRBD2 (6 bases). The V gene lost 2 bases and the J gene lost 6 bases, with 14 bases spanning the gap. CDR1 and CDR2 from the germline V gene are SGHVS and FQNEAQ. The CDR3 consists of 14 residues. CDR3 protein: CASSLLPGRSEQYF. The CDR3, as DNA: TGTGCCAGCAGCTTACTGCCAGGGAGGAGCGAGCAGTACTTC. Complete variable domain (other parts from reference TRBV7-8 and TRBJ2-7): GAGVSQSPRYKVAKRGQDVALRCDPISGHVSLFWYQQALGQGPEFLTYFQNEAQLDKSGLPSDRFFAERPEGSVSTLKIQRTQQEDSAVYLCASSLLPGRSEQYFGPGTRLTVT.

The chain carries TRBV2 and TRBJ1-1; a possible D gene is TRBD1 (5 bases). This CDR3 has 14 residues. Per the germline V gene, CDR1 is SNHLY and CDR2 is FYNNEI. The V and J ends lost 6 bases and 5 bases respectively, with 16 bases between them. In DNA, the CDR3 is TGTGCCAGCAGGGGGGACGGAGGAGGGACTGAAGCTTTCTTT. Residues: CASRGDGGGTEAFF. The full variable domain, rest sourced from reference TRBV2 and TRBJ1-1, is EPEVTQTPSHQVTQMGQEVILRCVPISNHLYFYWYRQILGQKVEFLVSFYNNEISEKSEIFDDQFSVERPDGSNFTLKIRSTKLEDSAMYFCASRGDGGGTEAFFGQGTRLTVV.

V gene TRBV7-2 combines with J gene TRBJ1-1; D possibly corresponds to TRBD1 (5 bases). This CDR3 spans 13 amino acids. The germline V gene has CDR1 SGHTA and CDR2 FQGNSA. V lost 2 bases and J lost 4, with 8 bases in between. CDR3 DNA: TGTGCCAGCAGCTTAAGGGGTCCCACTGAAGCTTTCTTT. This codes for CASSLRGPTEAFF.

V is TRBV4-3 and J is TRBJ2-2; 13 bases map to TRBD2. Germline CDR1 LGHNA, CDR2 YSLEER. CDR3 length: 18 amino acids. V gave up 0 bases and J gave up 7 bases; unmatched junction bases: 8. CDR3 sequence reads: CASSQETSGGLGGGELFF. CDR3 sequence (DNA): TGCGCCAGCAGCCAAGAGACTAGCGGGGGGCTTGGCGGCGGGGAGCTGTTTTTT.

V usage is TRBV6-1 and J usage is TRBJ2-2; TRBD2 agrees at 7 bases. V was pared by 1 base and J by 3 bases, with 8 bases of the junction left unmatched. Germline values: CDR1 MNHNS, CDR2 SASEGT. CDR3 length: 17 amino acids. The chain's CDR3 is CASSEGKRTSDTGELFF. CDR3 DNA: TGTGCCAGCAGTGAAGGAAAGAGGACTAGTGACACCGGGGAGCTGTTTTTT.

The chain carries TRBV11-1 and TRBJ2-7; D may be TRBD2 (6 bases). The germline CDR1 and CDR2 sequences are SGHAT and FQDESV (reference sequence). The CDR3 is made up of 13 amino acids. Between the trimmed V and J ends, which lost 3 bases and 4 bases, there was a span of 10 bases. CDR3 sequence (DNA): TGTGCCAGCAGCTTGAGGAGGGATTACGAGCAGTACTTC. Translating it yields CASSLRRDYEQYF. Together with reference TRBV11-1 and TRBJ2-7, the CDR3 gives the full variable domain: EAEVAQSPRYKITEKSQAVAFWCDPISGHATLYWYRQILGQGPELLVQFQDESVVDDSQLPKDRFSAERLKGVDSTLKIQPAELGDSAMYLCASSLRRDYEQYFGPGTRLTVT.

The chain links TRBV4-3 to TRBJ2-3, with D possibly matching TRBD1 (7 bases). The germline V gene encodes CDR1 LGHNA and CDR2 YSLEER. This CDR3 is 16 amino acids long. V lost 0 bases and J 3 bases, leaving 13 bases between the germline ends. Here the CDR3 DNA reads TGCGCCAGCAGCCAAGAATTTCCAGGGGGGACAGATACGCAGTATTTT. Protein: CASSQEFPGGTDTQYF.

The sample holds a few counts of this clone. The V and J genes are TRBV18 and TRBJ2-1, with 8 bases aligning to TRBD2. The length of the CDR3 is 15 residues. Germline trimming cut 3 bases from V and 8 bases from J; bases unmatched to any gene: 9. Germline V gene lookup returns CDR1 KGHSH and CDR2 LQKENI. The CDR3 sequence is CASSPQREFTHEQFF. The CDR3 DNA reads as TGTGCCAGCTCACCCCAGCGGGAGTTTACCCATGAGCAGTTCTTC.

The chain combines TRBV5-5 with TRBJ1-1; no clear D. Looked up from germline, CDR1 is SGHKS and CDR2 is YYEKEE (reference sequence). Trimming shortened V by 3 bases and J by 4 bases, and 7 bases separated the two germline ends. The CDR3 consists of 12 residues. CDR3 in amino acids: CASSWRGTEAFF. In DNA form, the CDR3 reads TGTGCCAGCAGCTGGAGAGGCACTGAAGCTTTCTTT.

The chain couples TRBV7-3 to TRBJ2-3, with 14 bases that match TRBD2. Looked up from germline, CDR1 is SGHTA and CDR2 is FQGTGA. The junction had 10 bases not matched to a gene; V was cut back by 5 bases and J by 6 bases. CDR3 length: 17 amino acids. The CDR3 here is CASSPGLAGGLLDTQYF. DNA of the CDR3: TGTGCCAGCAGCCCCGGACTAGCGGGGGGACTCCTCGATACGCAGTATTTT.